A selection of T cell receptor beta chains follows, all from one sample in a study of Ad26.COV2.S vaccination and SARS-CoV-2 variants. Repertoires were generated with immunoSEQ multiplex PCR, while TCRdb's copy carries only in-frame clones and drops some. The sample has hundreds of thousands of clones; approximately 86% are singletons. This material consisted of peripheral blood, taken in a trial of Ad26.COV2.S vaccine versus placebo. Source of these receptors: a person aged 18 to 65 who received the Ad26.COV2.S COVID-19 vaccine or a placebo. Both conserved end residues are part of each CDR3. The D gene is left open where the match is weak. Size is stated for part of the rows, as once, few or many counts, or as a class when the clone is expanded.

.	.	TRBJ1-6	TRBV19	TGTGCCAGTATTCAAGGAGATTCACCCCTCCACTTT	CASIQGDSPLHF
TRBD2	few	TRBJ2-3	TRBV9	TGTGCCAGCAGCGTACGCGGGAGCCTCCCAGATACGCAGTATTTT	CASSVRGSLPDTQYF
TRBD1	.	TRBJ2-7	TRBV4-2	TGTGCCAGCAGCCAAGGGGGGTACAGGGGGAACTCCTACGAGCAGTACTTC	CASSQGGYRGNSYEQYF
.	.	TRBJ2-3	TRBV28	TGTGCCAGCAGTACAGATACGCAGTATTTT	CASSTDTQYF
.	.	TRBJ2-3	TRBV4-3	TGCGCCAGCAGCCAAGGAAAGGGAGATACGCAGTATTTT	CASSQGKGDTQYF
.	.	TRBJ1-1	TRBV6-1	TGTGCCAGCAGTGCCTCTCCTCCAGGGGTGGGGACTGAAGCTTTCTTT	CASSASPPGVGTEAFF
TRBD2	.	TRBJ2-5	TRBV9	TGTGCCAGCAGCCGGACTAGCGGTTCATCGACGGAGACCCAGTACTTC	CASSRTSGSSTETQYF
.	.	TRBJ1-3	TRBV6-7	TGTGCCAGCAGTTGCAATTGGTCAACTCGGGGAAACACCATATATTTT	CASSCNWSTRGNTIYF
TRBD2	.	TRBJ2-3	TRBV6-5	TGTGCCAGCAGTTACGTAGCGGGGGGCACAGATACGCAGTATTTT	CASSYVAGGTDTQYF
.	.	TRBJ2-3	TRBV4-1	TGCGCCAGCAGCCGTAGCGGCGCTAGCACAGATACGCAGTATTTT	CASSRSGASTDTQYF
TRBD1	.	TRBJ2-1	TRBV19	TGTGCCAGTAGGGGGGGACAGGCGCAGTTCTTC	CASRGGQAQFF
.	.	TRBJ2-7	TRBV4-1	TGCGCCAGCAGCCTGGGGCCTCTCTCCTACGAGCAGTACTTC	CASSLGPLSYEQYF
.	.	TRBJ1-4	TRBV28	TGTGCCAGCACGGGAGTAGCTAATGAAAAACTGTTTTTT	CASTGVANEKLFF
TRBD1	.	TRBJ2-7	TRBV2	TGTGCCAGCAGACCGGGACAGGGGGCGGACGAGCAGTACTTC	CASRPGQGADEQYF
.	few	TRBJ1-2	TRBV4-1	TGCGCCAGCAGCCAGGGGGTGAGGGGGATCGATGGCTACACCTTC	CASSQGVRGIDGYTF
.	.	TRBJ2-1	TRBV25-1	TGTGCCAGCAGTGAGCAGGGGTATGACAATGAGCAGTTCTTC	CASSEQGYDNEQFF
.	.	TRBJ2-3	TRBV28	TGTGCCAGCAGACAGTCGCTAGATACGCAGTATTTT	CASRQSLDTQYF
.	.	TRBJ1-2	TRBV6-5	TGTGCCAGCACCCCGAAAACAAAGGATGGCTACACCTTC	CASTPKTKDGYTF
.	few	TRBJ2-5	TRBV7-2	TGTGCCAGCACCACACGTCTCCGGGACTTACAAGAGACCCAGTACTTC	CASTTRLRDLQETQYF
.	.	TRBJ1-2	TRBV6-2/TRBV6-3	TGTGCCAGCAGTTACGGGCAGAGCTATGGCTACACCTTC	CASSYGQSYGYTF
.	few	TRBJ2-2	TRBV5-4	TGTGCCAGCAGCTTTACGACCCGCGGGGAGCTGTTTTTT	CASSFTTRGELFF
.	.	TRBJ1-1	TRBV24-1	TGTGCCACCAGTGATTTGGACACTGAAGCTTTCTTT	CATSDLDTEAFF
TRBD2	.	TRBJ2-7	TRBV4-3	TGCGCCAGCAGCCAAGCGGAATCTAGCGGGGGGGCCCACGAGCAGTACTTC	CASSQAESSGGAHEQYF
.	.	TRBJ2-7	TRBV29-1	TGCAGCGTTGCAGAGGGCTTCTCCTACGAGCAGTACTTC	CSVAEGFSYEQYF
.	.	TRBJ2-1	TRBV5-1	TGCGCCAGCAGCCTCCCCGAGGGTTATGAGCAGTTCTTC	CASSLPEGYEQFF
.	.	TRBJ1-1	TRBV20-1	TGCAGTGAGGGGGGGGGCACTGAAGCTTTCTTT	CSEGGGTEAFF
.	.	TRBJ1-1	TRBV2	TGTGCCAGCAGTTTCGCGAACACTGAAGCTTTCTTT	CASSFANTEAFF
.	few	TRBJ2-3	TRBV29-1	TGCAGCGTTGGTCAGGGTGGCACAGATACGCAGTATTTT	CSVGQGGTDTQYF